The entry that follows covers one TCR beta chain sequence. CDR3 size: 17 residues. V lost 1 base and J 1 base, leaving 13 bases between the germline ends. CDR1 is SGHTA and CDR2 is FQGNSA in the germline V gene. The sample comes from a study of blood T cell repertoires in COVID-19. Turning to the study itself: Italy, Spain and the United States were the sources of the convalescent and acute COVID-19 samples. T cells, B-cell-depleted T cells, or PBMCs supplied cDNA or gDNA.

Original data processing: From reference gene primer amplification, estimates of nucleated cell counts were derived. The repertoire was sequenced with immunoSEQ multiplex PCR; TCRdb's copy has only in-frame clones and lacks some. The V and J calls and the clone size are those of that table, but D and trimming were determined from the DNA. The data hold 250,000 or so clones, with approximately 86% observed a single time. The sequencing sample was made of peripheral blood. This TCR derives from a woman aged 60-75 years with active or convalescent COVID-19. This chain connects TRBV7-2 to TRBJ2-2; D is possibly TRBD2 (6 bases). The CDR3 DNA reads as TGTGCCAGCAGCTTAGTAGCGGCAGGGAGGAACACCGGGGAGCTGTTTTTT. Its protein is CASSLVAAGRNTGELFF.